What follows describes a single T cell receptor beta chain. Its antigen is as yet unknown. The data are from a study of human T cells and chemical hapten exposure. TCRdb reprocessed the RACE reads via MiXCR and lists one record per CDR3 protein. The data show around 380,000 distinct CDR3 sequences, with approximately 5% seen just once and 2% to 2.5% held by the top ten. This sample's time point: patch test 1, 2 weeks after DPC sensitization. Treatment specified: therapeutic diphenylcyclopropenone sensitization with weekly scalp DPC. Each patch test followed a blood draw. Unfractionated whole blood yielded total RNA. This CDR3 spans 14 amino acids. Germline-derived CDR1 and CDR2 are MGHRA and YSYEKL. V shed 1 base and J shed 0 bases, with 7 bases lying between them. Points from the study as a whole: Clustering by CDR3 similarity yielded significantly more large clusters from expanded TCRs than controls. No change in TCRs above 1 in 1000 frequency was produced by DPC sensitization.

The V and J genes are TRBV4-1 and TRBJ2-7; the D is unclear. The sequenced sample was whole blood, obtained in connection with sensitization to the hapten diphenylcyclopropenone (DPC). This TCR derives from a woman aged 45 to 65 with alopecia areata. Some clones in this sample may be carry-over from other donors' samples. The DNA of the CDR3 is TGCGCCAGCAGCCAAGTAGTCTCCTCCTACGAGCAGTACTTC. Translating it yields CASSQVVSSYEQYF.